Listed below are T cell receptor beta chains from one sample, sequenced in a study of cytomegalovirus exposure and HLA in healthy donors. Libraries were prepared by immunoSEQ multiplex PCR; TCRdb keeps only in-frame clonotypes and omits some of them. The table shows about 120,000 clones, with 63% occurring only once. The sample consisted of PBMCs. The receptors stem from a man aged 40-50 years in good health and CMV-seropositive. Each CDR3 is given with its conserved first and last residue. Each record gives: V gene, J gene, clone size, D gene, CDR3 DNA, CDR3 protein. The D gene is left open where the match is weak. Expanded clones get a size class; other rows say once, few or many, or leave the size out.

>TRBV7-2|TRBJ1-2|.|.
TGTGCCAGCAGCTTAGATGGGGGGGCTTCGGGCTATGGCTACACCTTC
CASSLDGGASGYGYTF
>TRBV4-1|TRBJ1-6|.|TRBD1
TGCGCCAGCAGCCGCCAGACAGGGGATAATTCACCCCTCCACTTT
CASSRQTGDNSPLHF
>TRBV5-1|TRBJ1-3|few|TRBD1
TGCGCCAGCAGCTTGGCGGGCGGACAGGGGGAAGCTGGAAACACCATATATTTT
CASSLAGGQGEAGNTIYF
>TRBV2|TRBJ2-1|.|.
TGTGCCAGCAATAGTCGTGGCAATGAGCAGTTCTTC
CASNSRGNEQFF
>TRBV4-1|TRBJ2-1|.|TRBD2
TGCGCCAGCAGCCAAGAGACCCCAGCGGGGGGGCCGAATGAGCAGTTCTTC
CASSQETPAGGPNEQFF
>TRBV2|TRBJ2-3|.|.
TGTGCCAGCAGTGAAACGGTGAACAGGAAGCAAGATACGCAGTATTTT
CASSETVNRKQDTQYF
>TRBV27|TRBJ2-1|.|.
TGTGCCAGCAGTTTCTACCCGAATGAGCAGTTCTTC
CASSFYPNEQFF
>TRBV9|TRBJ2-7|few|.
TGTGCCAGCAGCTTGTGGGAGGAGGTCGGCGAGCAGTACTTC
CASSLWEEVGEQYF
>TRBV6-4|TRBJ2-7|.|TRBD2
TGTGCCAGCAGCCAATATAGCGGGACCTACGAGCAGTACTTC
CASSQYSGTYEQYF
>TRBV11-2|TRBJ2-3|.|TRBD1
TGTGCCAGCAGCTTACCGACAGGGGCTCGGGCAGGCAGCACAGATACGCAGTATTTT
CASSLPTGARAGSTDTQYF
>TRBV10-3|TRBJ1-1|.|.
TGTGCCGCCTCTATGACAGAGAACACTGAAGCTTTCTTT
CAASMTENTEAFF
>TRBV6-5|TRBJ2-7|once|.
TGTGCCAGCAGTTTGAGATACGAGCAGTACTTC
CASSLRYEQYF
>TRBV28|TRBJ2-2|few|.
TGTGCCAGTAGGTCGGGAGCAACCGGGGAGCTGTTTTTT
CASRSGATGELFF
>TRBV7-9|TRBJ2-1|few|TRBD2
TGTGCCAGCAGCCCCAGCGGGGGGAGCTCCTACAATGAGCAGTTCTTC
CASSPSGGSSYNEQFF
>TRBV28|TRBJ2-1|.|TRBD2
TGTGCCAGCAGGGTTATCGGTACTGTAGCGGGAGTATGGGATGAGCAGTTCTTC
CASRVIGTVAGVWDEQFF
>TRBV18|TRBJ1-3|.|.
TGTGCCAGCTCACCAGCCGAGCCCGGAAACACCATATATTTT
CASSPAEPGNTIYF
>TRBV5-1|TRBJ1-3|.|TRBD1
TGCGCCAGCAGCTTGGCGGGACAGCTCTCTGGAAACACCATATATTTT
CASSLAGQLSGNTIYF
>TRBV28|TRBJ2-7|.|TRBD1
TGTGCCAGCAGTTTGCTAGGACAGGTCTGGCGCGAGCAGTACTTC
CASSLLGQVWREQYF
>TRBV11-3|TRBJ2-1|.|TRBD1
TGTGCCAGCAGCTCAGGACAGGGCCCCTACAATGAGCAGTTCTTC
CASSSGQGPYNEQFF
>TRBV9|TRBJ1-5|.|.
TGTGCCAGCAGCGTAGCCCGAACAGGGTTTCTTACGGAAAGCAATCAGCCCCAGCATTTT
CASSVARTGFLTESNQPQHF
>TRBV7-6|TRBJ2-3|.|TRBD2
TGTGCCAGCAGCCCGGGGACTAGCGGATCCACAGATACGCAGTATTTT
CASSPGTSGSTDTQYF
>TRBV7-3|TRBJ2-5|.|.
TGTGCCAGCAGCCCCCGACTGAGGGAGACCCAGTACTTC
CASSPRLRETQYF
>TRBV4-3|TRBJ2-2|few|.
TGCGCCAGCAGACTCACTAGCAGCACCGGGGAGCTGTTTTTT
CASRLTSSTGELFF
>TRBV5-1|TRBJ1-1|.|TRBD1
TGCGCCAGCAGTTTTAGACAGGGGGCGGACACTGAAGCTTTCTTT
CASSFRQGADTEAFF
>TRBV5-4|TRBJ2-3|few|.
TGTGCCAGCAGCTTTGGCAGGATGACAGATACGCAGTATTTT
CASSFGRMTDTQYF
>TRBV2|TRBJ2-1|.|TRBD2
TGTGCCAGCGGTGGGGAGGGAGAGGTGGCAGTGTCCTACAATGAGCAGTTCTTC
CASGGEGEVAVSYNEQFF
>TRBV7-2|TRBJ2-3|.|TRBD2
TGTGCCAGCAGCTTAGTGGTTCTAGCGGGAGGGCCGGCAGATACGCAGTATTTT
CASSLVVLAGGPADTQYF
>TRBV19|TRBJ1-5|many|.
TGTGCCAGTAGCCCTTTCGTTCAGCCCCAGCATTTT
CASSPFVQPQHF
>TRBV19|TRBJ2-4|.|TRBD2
TGTGCCAGTATCCCCAACGCCGGGGGGGACATTCAGTACTTC
CASIPNAGGDIQYF
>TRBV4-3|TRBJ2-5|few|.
TGCGCCAGCAGCCCAGGTACAGGGACAGAGACCCAGTACTTC
CASSPGTGTETQYF
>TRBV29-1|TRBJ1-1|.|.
TGCAGCGTTGAAGTATTGGGGGGAGGCACTGAAGCTTTCTTT
CSVEVLGGGTEAFF
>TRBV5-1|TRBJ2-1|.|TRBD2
TGCGCCAGCAGAACTAGCGGGAGTTCCTACAATGAGCAGTTCTTC
CASRTSGSSYNEQFF
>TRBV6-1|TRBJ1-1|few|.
TGTGCCAGCAGTGAACTCAGGCACACTGAAGCTTTCTTT
CASSELRHTEAFF
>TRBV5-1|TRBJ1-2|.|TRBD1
TGCGCCAGCAGCGCAGAACCGGGACAGGGGAGAAATGGCTACACCTTC
CASSAEPGQGRNGYTF
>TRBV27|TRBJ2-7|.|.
TGTGCCAGCAGTAGAACAGGTCTTAGCTCCTACGAGCAGTACTTC
CASSRTGLSSYEQYF
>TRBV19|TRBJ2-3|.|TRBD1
TGTGCCACCTCGGACAGGGGCGAGACAGATACGCAGTATTTT
CATSDRGETDTQYF
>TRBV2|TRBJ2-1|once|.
TGTGCCAGCAGTACCGGGACAATTTACAATGAGCAGTTCTTC
CASSTGTIYNEQFF